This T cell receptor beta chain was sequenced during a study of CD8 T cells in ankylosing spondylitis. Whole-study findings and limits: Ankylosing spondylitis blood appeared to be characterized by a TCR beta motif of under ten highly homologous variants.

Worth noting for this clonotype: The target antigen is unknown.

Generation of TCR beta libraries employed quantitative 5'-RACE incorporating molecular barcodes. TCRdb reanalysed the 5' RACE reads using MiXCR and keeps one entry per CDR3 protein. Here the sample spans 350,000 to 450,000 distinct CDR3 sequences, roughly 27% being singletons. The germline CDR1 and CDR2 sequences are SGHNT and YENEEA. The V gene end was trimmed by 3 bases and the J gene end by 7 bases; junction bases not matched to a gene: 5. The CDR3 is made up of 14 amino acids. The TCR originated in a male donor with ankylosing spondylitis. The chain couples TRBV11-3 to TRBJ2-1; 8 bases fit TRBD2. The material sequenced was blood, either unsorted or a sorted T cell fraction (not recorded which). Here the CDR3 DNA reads TGTGCCAGCAGCTTGCGGGAGGCTGGAAATGAGCAGTTCTTC. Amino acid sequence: CASSLREAGNEQFF.